This T cell receptor beta chain was obtained from a study of response to subunit inactivated influenza vaccine. Germline V gene sequence: CDR1 ENHRY, CDR2 SYGVKD. The CDR3 runs 16 residues. Deletions cut 2 bases from V and 4 bases from J, with 15 bases between. The sample holds a few counts of this clonotype. TCRdb itself ran the RT-PCR reads through MiXCR, one entry per CDR3 protein. The data show about 480,000 distinct CDR3 sequences, with about 25% seen just once and approximately 2% held by the top ten. The specimen was CD4+ T cells sorted from PBMCs, collected 5 to 6 days after vaccination. The genes are TRBV10-3 and TRBJ1-5; tentative D call: TRBD1 (6 bases). The origin of this receptor is a man aged 50 or older who received an inactivated influenza vaccine. In nucleotides, the CDR3 is TGTGCCATCAGTGAGAGGGACGGGACATTTAATCAGCCCCAGCATTTT. Its protein is CAISERDGTFNQPQHF.